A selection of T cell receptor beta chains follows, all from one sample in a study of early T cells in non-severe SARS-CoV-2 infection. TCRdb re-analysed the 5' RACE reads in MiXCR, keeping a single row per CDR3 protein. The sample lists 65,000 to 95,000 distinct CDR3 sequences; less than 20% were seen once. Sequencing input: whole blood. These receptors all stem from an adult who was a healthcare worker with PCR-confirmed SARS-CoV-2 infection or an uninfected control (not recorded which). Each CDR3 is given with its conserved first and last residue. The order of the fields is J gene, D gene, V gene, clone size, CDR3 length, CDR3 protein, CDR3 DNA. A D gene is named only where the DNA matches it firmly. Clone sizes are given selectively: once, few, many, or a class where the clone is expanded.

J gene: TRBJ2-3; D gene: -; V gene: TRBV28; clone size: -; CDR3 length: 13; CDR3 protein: CASNDLSTDTQYF; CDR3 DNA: TGTGCCAGCAACGACCTGAGCACAGATACGCAGTATTTT
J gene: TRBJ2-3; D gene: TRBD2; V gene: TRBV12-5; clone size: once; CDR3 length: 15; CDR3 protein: CASGLTGGREDTQYF; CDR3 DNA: TGTGCTAGTGGTTTGACCGGCGGGAGGGAGGATACGCAGTATTTT
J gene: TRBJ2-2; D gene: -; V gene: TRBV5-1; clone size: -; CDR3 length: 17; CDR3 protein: CASSLGRSLVNTGELFF; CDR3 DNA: TGCGCCAGCAGCTTGGGTCGGTCACTAGTCAACACCGGGGAGCTGTTTTTT
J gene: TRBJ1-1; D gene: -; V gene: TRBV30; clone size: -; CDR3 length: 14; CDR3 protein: CAWSLLGADTEAFF; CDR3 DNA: TGTGCCTGGAGTCTCCTGGGGGCGGACACTGAAGCTTTCTTT
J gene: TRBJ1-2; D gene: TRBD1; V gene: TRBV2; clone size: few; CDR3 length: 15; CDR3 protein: CASNRRTGSNYGYTF; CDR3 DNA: TGTGCCAGCAACCGGAGGACAGGGTCTAACTATGGCTACACCTTC
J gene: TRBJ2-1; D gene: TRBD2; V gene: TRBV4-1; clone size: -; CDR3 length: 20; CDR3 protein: CASSHPGGTRRDGGLYEQFF; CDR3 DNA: TGCGCCAGCAGCCACCCGGGCGGGACTAGGAGGGACGGGGGTCTCTATGAGCAGTTCTTC
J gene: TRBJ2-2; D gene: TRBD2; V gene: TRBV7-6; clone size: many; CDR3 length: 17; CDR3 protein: CASSPIPGGATTGELFF; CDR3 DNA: TGTGCCAGCAGCCCCATTCCGGGGGGGGCCACCACCGGGGAGCTGTTTTTT
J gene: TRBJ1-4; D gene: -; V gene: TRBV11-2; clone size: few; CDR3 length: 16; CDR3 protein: CASSLLGAKANEKLFF; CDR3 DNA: TGTGCCAGCAGCTTACTAGGTGCGAAGGCTAATGAAAAACTGTTTTTT
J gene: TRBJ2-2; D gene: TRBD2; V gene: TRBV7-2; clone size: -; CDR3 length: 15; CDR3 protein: CASSRDYYQTGELFF; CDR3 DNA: TGTGCCAGCAGCCGGGACTACTACCAAACCGGGGAGCTGTTTTTT
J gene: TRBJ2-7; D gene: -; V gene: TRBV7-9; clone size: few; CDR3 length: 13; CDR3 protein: CASSLADRREQYF; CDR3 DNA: TGTGCCAGCAGCTTAGCGGACCGTCGGGAGCAGTACTTC
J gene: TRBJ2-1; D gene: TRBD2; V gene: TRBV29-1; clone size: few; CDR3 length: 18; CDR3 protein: CSVGPLPGLAGGRDEQFF; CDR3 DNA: TGCAGCGTTGGCCCCCTCCCCGGACTAGCGGGAGGGAGGGATGAGCAGTTCTTC
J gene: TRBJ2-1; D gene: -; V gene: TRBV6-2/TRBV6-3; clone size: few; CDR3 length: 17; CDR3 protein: CASSYPTVRGPGNEQFF; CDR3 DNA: TGTGCCAGCAGTTACCCGACTGTGCGGGGGCCAGGCAATGAGCAGTTCTTC
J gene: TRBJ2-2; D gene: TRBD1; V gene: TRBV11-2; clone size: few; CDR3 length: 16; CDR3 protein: CASSRRDREGTGELFF; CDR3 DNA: TGTGCCAGCAGCCGAAGGGACAGGGAGGGCACCGGGGAGCTGTTTTTT
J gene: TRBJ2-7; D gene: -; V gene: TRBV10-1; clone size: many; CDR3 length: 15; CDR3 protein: CASSEATGNSYEQYF; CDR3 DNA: TGCGCCAGCAGTGAGGCCACAGGGAACTCCTACGAGCAGTACTTC
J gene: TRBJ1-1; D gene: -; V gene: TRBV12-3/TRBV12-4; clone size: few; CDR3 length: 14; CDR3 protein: CASSLRVSNTEAFF; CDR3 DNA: TGTGCCAGCAGTTTAAGGGTATCGAACACTGAAGCTTTCTTT
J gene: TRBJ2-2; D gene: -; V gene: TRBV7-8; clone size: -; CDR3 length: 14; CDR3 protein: CASSPAVSTGELFF; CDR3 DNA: TGTGCCAGCAGCCCAGCGGTGTCCACCGGGGAGCTGTTTTTT
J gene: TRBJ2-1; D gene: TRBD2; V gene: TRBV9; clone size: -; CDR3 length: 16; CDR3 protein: CASSFTGTSGIVEQFF; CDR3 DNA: TGTGCCAGCAGCTTCACCGGGACTAGCGGGATTGTAGAGCAGTTCTTC
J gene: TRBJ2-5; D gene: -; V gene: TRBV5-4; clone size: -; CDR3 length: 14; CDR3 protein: CASSSPKGQETQYF; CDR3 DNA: TGTGCCAGCAGCTCTCCTAAGGGGCAAGAGACCCAGTACTTC
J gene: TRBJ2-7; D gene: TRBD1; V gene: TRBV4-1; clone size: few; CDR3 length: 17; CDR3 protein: CASSQDPMTGLMNEQYF; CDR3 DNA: TGCGCCAGCAGCCAAGATCCGATGACAGGGCTAATGAACGAGCAGTACTTC
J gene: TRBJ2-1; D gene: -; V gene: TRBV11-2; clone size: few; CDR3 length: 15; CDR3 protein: CASSPGTKNPNEQFF; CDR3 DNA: TGTGCCAGCAGCCCCGGGACAAAGAATCCTAATGAGCAGTTCTTC
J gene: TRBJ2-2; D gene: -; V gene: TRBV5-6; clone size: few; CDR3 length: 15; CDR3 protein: CASSLTGVTTGELFF; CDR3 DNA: TGTGCCAGCAGCTTAACTGGGGTTACCACCGGGGAGCTGTTTTTT
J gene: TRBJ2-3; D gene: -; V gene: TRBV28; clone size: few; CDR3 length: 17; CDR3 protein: CASSRPIWDTFTDTQYF; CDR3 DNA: TGTGCCAGCAGTCGTCCGATCTGGGACACATTCACAGATACGCAGTATTTT